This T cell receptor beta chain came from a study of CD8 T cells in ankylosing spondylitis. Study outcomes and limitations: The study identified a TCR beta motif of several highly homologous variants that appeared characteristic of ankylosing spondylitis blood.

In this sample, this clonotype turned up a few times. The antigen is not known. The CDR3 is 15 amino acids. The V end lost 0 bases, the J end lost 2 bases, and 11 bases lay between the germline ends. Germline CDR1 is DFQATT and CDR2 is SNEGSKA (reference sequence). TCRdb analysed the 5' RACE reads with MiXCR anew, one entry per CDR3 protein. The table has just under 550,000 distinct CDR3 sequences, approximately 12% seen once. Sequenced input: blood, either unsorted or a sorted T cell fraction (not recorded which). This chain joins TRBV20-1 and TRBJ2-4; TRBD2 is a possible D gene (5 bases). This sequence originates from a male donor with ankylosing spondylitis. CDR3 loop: CSARDTRATKNIQYF. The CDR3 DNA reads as TGCAGTGCTAGAGACACTAGGGCGACCAAAAACATTCAGTACTTC.